This T cell receptor (beta chain) was sequenced for a study of cytomegalovirus exposure and HLA in healthy donors (dated by TCRdb to 2015 to 2018). Background for the entire study: An earlier analysis of several hundred of the donors reported over 250 Gb of sequence data and 95 million to 130 million unique TCR beta sequences obtained from around 170 million T cells. An early release that covered fewer than 800 HLA-typed donors contained 250 to 350 gigabases of sequencing data and 70 million to 100 million unique TCR sequences. Of the roughly 400 genotyped donors, 80% to 90% were placed in the genetic ancestry cluster associated with self-reported Caucasian donors. The study aimed to test whether cataloging public T cell receptors could reveal signatures of past pathogen exposure. Using immunosequencing, the study profiled T cell repertoires from around 670 subjects and related those repertoires to cytomegalovirus serostatus. In addition to the first cohort of 666 subjects, a separate validation cohort of 120 different subjects was used. To predict cytomegalovirus infection status, the study brought together high-throughput TCR immunosequencing, statistical association of individual TCRs with disease status, and machine learning. To study patterns of TCR occurrence, a later analysis re-analyzed previously published TCR beta repertoires from just over 650 donors and added high-resolution HLA genotyping. Rather than drawing on any new phenotypic data, the later analysis identified candidate immune exposures from TCR beta sequences and the way those sequences occurred across donors. An earlier analysis of a few hundred of the donors applied high-throughput TCR beta sequencing to assess whether each TCR beta V gene segment acted as functional or pseudogenic. Donor age, sex, ethnicity and CMV serostatus were compiled alongside the repertoire data. Genome-wide SNP genotypes for about three fifths of the roughly 670 donors were used in a later genetic analysis, which treated that subset as a discovery cohort. Every repertoire in the discovery cohort had been generated on one and the same sequencing platform. HLA typing included class I and class II loci at four-digit resolution. Typing coverage differed by locus: A, B, C, DRB1 and DQB1 were typed in roughly 620-630 donors, DQA1 in about 510, DPA1 in roughly 590, and DPB1 in 450 to 490. Because of strong linkage in the cohort, roughly five DR-DQ haplotypes were treated as single units for association and clustering. On average, around 230,000 unique TCR beta nucleotide sequences were sequenced per donor among a few hundred genotyped donors of the cohort, with around 19% of those sequences being non-productive.

As for this clone: Its target antigen remains unknown. There are no base qualities to consult, and no much larger clone falls within one base.

Library preparation was by the immunoSEQ multiplex PCR assay. A mixture of 60 forward primers for TCR Vbeta segments and 13 reverse primers for TCR Jbeta segments was used in the multiplex PCR. A multiplex PCR assay on genomic DNA amplified the CDR3 region of rearranged TCR beta genes. The Illumina HiSeq System was used to sequence the amplified TCR beta libraries as 87-base-pair reads. The authors' analysis ran thus. In a later analysis, tens of millions of unique TCR beta chains were counted across the 690 or so repertoires, and roughly 11 million of these chains were shared by at least two donors. Raw reads were error-corrected and collapsed into unique sequences by a nearest-neighbor algorithm in which closely related sequences were merged to remove PCR and sequencing errors. Alignment of CDR3 sequences to IMGT reference sequences was used to assign V, D and J gene segments. Each retained sequence needed at least a six-nucleotide match to both a V gene segment and a J gene segment. Rearrangements were classified as productive when the CDR3 lacked stop codons and remained in frame with V and J, and all other rearrangements were classified as non-productive. Following IMGT convention, CDR3 was defined as the stretch from the second conserved V-encoded cysteine up to the conserved J-encoded phenylalanine. The earlier analysis of some 550 of the donors excluded any sequence lacking an unambiguous match to a single V gene segment. An earlier analysis of a few hundred of the donors called V segments functional above 56.7% productive rearrangements and segregating when the between-donor standard deviation exceeded 5%. A statistical classification framework was built for diagnosing cytomegalovirus status from the catalog of TCR beta chain sequences. In a later analysis, V and J genes were assigned by comparing TCR nucleotide sequences against IMGT/GENE-DB human TR gene sequences. The TCRdist pipeline was used in a later analysis to assign CDR3 sequences and most-parsimonious VDJ recombination scenarios. In a later analysis, each TCR beta chain was defined by its CDR3 amino acid sequence together with its V-gene family, and reads without a unique V-gene family were excluded. A later analysis removed 600 or so highly shared, low-generation-probability nucleotide sequences to deal with suspected cross-contamination and a sequencing artifact. In a later analysis, a clonal expansion index for each public chain was calculated from normalized within-repertoire ranks of inferred template counts. In a later analysis, generation probabilities were computed using a VDJ recombination model fitted to out-of-frame rearrangements, and the results were checked against IGoR. In a later analysis, hypergeometric tests were used to score TCR-TCR, TCR-HLA and TCR-CMV co-occurrence, with a repertoire-size bias correction applied to TCR pairs. A later analysis estimated false discovery rates by permuting HLA or CMV assignments 20 times. In a later analysis, co-occurring TCRs were grouped with DBSCAN, and TCRdist sequence similarity was added when clustering was performed within HLA-allele-positive subsets. For co-occurrence clustering, repertoires with fewer than 30,000 or more than 120,000 public chains were excluded, along with roughly five repertoires with anomalous nucleotide sharing. This is the immuneACCESS table as TCRdb keeps it, with only in-frame sequences that have V and J called. A part of the clones is gone; compared with another copy, unresolved V genes explain less than half, and the rest is unexplained. The DNA gave D and trimming, while V, J and clone size come from that table. The sample yields approximately 110,000 clones; approximately 76% were counted once. The top ten hold 7.7% of the sample.

Study-wide findings and limitations: In a later analysis, TCR association rates were found to vary across HLA loci, with the most associated TCRs seen for DRB1 alleles and the fewest for HLA-C alleles. According to a later genetic analysis, donors in an Asian-associated ancestry cluster had fewer N-insertions in productive TCRs than the approximately 710-donor mean. Specific HLA alleles were associated with 16,951 TCR beta sequences at a false discovery rate of 0.05 in a later analysis. Linkage disequilibrium might explain the correlated functional status among segregating V segments, but an unknown experimental factor could not be excluded. A later analysis reported that several top co-occurrence clusters appeared linked to parvovirus B19, influenza, CMV and Epstein-Barr virus. A further reported finding was that TCR beta sequences accurately predicted the HLA-A and HLA-B alleles for most subjects in the first cohort. Because HLA typing was missing for some donors at each locus, association tests included only the typed subset. Strong co-occurrence of HLA alleles, especially DR and DQ, made assigning TCR associations to individual alleles difficult. The only immune exposure information available for the cohort was CMV serostatus. The sequencing pipeline was judged likely to have produced a cluster of highly shared sequence variants as a technical artifact. The cohort was sequenced for TCR beta chains only, and without alpha or paired-chain data the features that could be detected were limited. According to the authors, the approach could potentially be generalized to other disease states and immunological phenotypes. Broadly in line with IMGT annotations, most TCR beta V segments showed up in productive rearrangements about 90% or about 30% of the time in an earlier analysis of under 700 of the donors. Because the 87-base-pair reads could not distinguish some IMGT-functional V segments, including TRBV6-2 and TRBV6-3, those segments were excluded. The classifier was reported to diagnose cytomegalovirus status with high specificity and sensitivity in both the original cohort and the validation cohort. Most CMV-associated TCR beta chains appeared to be HLA-restricted in a later analysis, and the HLA associations seemed to be driven largely by CMV exposure. Approximately 16 rarely observed V segments, including chromosome 9 orphons, were excluded from the earlier analysis of approximately 500 of the donors because counts were too low. Compared with equally common non-associated chains, HLA-associated TCR beta chains in a later analysis were more clonally expanded and had lower generation probabilities. In vitro tests confirmed that a few of the cytomegalovirus-associated TCR beta chains recognize cytomegalovirus antigens. A total of about 180 TCR beta chains were listed by the study as associated with cytomegalovirus. A later genetic analysis associated a missense DCLRE1C variant with V-gene and J-gene trimming of TCR beta chains, and an independent cohort replicated the association. Across donors, most TCR sequences were observed very rarely, whereas some public TCRs were present in many individuals. The presence/absence analyses assumed that sequencing depth was roughly uniform across donors, and that assumption may not be true.

The cohort was made up of approximately 700 healthy bone marrow donors. At the time of sampling, all cohort members were nominally healthy, though unrecorded immune exposures were likely present. The donor was CMV seropositive and was included in the group of 290 or so seropositive cohort members. A peripheral blood sample was provided by each donor, and peripheral blood mononuclear cells were used for TCR beta sequencing. Genomic DNA extraction from the blood cell samples was performed with the Qiagen DNeasy Blood Extraction Kit. The CDR3 runs 13 residues from the cysteine to the phenylalanine. Of all the DNA, just the CDR3 is kept, 39 bases in frame from base 1. The CDR1 and CDR2 encoded by the germline V gene are ENHRY and SYGVKD. Relative to germline, V is 7 bases shorter and J is 7 bases shorter, with 14 bases between their ends.

The source of this sequence is a woman aged 50 to 60 in good health and CMV-seropositive. Sequences were obtained from PBMCs. The chain links TRBV10-3 with TRBJ1-5; a tentative D call is TRBD1 (6 bases match). The CDR3 reads as follows: CAINQGLNQPQHF. The DNA sequence is given as TGTGCCATCAATCAGGGGCTCAACCAGCCCCAGCATTTT.